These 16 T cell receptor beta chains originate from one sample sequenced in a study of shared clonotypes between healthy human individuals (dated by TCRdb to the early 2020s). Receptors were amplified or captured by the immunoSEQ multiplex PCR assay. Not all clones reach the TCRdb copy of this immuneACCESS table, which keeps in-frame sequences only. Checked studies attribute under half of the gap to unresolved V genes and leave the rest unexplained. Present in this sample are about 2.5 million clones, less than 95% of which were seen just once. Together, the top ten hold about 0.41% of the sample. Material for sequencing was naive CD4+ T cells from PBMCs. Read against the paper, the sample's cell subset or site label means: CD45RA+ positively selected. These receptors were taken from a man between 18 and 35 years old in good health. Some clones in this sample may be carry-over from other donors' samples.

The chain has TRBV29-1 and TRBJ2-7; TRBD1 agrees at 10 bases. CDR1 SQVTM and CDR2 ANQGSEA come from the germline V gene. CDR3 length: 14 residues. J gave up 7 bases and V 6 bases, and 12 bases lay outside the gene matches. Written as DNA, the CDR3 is TGCAGCGTATGGAGACAGGGGGCACCGGGAGAGCAGTACTTC. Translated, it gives CSVWRQGAPGEQYF.

The CDR3 nucleotides are TGTGCCAGCAGCCAAGTGGCCGAGGTCGGTATGGTCAATGAGCAGTTCTTC. Translated, it gives CASSQVAEVGMVNEQFF. V and J are TRBV4-2 and TRBJ2-1; no firm D call. The V gene's germline CDR1 is LGHNA and CDR2 YNFKEQ. Between the trimmed V and J ends, which lost 1 base and 6 bases, there was a span of 19 bases. The CDR3 is 17 amino acids.

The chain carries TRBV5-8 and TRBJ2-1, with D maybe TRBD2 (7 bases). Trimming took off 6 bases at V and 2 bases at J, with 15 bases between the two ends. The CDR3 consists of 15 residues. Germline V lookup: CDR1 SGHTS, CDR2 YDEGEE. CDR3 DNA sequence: TGTGCCAGCACCCAAGGGGGGGCACCCTACAATGAGCAGTTCTTC. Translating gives CASTQGGAPYNEQFF.

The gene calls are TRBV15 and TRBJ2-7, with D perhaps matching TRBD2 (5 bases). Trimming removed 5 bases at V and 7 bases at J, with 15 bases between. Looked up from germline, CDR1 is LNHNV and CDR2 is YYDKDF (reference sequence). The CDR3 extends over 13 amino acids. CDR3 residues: CATSLGRGREQYF. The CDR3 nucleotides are TGTGCCACCAGCCTGGGCCGGGGAAGAGAGCAGTACTTC.

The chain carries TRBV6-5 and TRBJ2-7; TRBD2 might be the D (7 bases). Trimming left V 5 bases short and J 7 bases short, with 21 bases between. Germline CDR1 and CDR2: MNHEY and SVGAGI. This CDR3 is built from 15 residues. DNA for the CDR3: TGTGCCAGCAGTAGGGGGAGGGCACCGGGGCGGGAGCAGTACTTC. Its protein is CASSRGRAPGREQYF.

The CDR3 nucleotides are TGCGCCAGCAGCGCCCCCCGCACGACCGACTTAGGTGGGACCCAGTACTTC. Translating gives CASSAPRTTDLGGTQYF. V usage is TRBV5-1 and J usage is TRBJ2-5; D gene unclear. The CDR3 sequence is 17 residues long. Germline V gives CDR1 SGHRS, CDR2 YFSETQ. Trimming stripped 4 bases from V and 7 bases from J, with 26 bases between.

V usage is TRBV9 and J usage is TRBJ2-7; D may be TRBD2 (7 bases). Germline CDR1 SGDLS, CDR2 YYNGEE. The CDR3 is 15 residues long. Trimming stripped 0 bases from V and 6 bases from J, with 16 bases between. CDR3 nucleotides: TGTGCCAGCAGCGTAGCTGCGGGGGCCCGCTCCGAGCAGTACTTC. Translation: CASSVAAGARSEQYF.

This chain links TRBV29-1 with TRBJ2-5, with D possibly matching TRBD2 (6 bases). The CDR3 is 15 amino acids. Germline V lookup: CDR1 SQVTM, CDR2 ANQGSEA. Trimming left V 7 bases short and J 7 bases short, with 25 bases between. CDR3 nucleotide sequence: TGCAGCGCCCCGCCCAGGGAGGCGGAACGGGCGACCCAGTACTTC. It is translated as CSAPPREAERATQYF.

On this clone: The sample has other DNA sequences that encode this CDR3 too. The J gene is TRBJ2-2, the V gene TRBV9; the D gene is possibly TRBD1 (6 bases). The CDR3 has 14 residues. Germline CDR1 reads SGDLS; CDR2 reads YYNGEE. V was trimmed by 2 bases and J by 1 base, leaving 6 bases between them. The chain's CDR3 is CASSVGQNTGELFF. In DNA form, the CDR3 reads TGTGCCAGCAGCGTGGGACAGAACACCGGGGAGCTGTTTTTT.

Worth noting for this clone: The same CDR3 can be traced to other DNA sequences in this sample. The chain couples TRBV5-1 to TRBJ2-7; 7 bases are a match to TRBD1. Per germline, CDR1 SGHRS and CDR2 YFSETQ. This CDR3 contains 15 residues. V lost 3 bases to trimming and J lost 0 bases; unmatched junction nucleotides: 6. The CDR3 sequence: CASSSTGTASYEQYF. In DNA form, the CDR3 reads TGCGCCAGCAGCTCGACCGGGACAGCCTCCTACGAGCAGTACTTC.

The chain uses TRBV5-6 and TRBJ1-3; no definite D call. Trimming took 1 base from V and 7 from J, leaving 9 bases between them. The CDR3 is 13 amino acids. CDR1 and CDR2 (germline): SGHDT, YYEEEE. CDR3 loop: CASSLLDGNTIYF. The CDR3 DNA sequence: TGTGCCAGCAGCTTGTTAGATGGTAACACCATATATTTT. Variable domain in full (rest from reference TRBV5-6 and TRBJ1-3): DAGVTQSPTHLIKTRGQQVTLRCSPKSGHDTVSWYQQALGQGPQFIFQYYEEEERQRGNFPDRFSGHQFPNYSSELNVNALLLGDSALYLCASSLLDGNTIYFGEGSWLTVV.

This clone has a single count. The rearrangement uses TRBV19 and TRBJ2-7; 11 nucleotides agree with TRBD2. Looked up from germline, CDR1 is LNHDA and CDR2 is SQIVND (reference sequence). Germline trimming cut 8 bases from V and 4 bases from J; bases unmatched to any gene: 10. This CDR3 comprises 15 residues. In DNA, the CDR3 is TGTGCCAGTGGCCCGGGACTAGCGGTTATATACGAGCAGTACTTC. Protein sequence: CASGPGLAVIYEQYF.

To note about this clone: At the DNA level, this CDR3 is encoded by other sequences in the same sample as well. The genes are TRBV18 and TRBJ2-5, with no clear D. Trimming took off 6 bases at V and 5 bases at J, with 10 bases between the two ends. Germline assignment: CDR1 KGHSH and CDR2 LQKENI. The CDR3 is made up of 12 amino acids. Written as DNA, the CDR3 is TGTGCCAGCTCCCGCCGCCAGGAGACCCAGTACTTC. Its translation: CASSRRQETQYF. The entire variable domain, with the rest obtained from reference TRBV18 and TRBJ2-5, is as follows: NAGVMQNPRHLVRRRGQEARLRCSPMKGHSHVYWYRQLPEEGLKFMVYLQKENIIDESGMPKERFSAEFPKEGPSILRIQQVVRGDSAAYFCASSRRQETQYFGPGTRLLVL.

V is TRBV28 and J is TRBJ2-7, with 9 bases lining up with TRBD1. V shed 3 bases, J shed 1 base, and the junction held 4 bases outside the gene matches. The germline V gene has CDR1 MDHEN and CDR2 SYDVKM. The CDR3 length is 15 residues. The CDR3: CASSFRDRVSYEQYF. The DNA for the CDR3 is TGTGCCAGCAGTTTCCGGGACAGGGTTTCCTACGAGCAGTACTTC.

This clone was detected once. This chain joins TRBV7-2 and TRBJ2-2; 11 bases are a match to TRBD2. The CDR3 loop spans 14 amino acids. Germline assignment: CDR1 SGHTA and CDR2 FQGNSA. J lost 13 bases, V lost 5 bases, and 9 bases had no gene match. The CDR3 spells CASSPESSGRGLFF. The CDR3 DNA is TGTGCCAGCAGCCCCGAAAGTAGCGGGAGGGGGCTGTTTTTT.

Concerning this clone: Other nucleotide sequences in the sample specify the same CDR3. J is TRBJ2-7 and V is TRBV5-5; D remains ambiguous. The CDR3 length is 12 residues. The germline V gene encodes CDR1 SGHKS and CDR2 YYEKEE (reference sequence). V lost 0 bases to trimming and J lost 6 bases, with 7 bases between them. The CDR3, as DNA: TGTGCCAGCAGCTTGGAAGGGATCGAGCAGTACTTC. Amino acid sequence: CASSLEGIEQYF. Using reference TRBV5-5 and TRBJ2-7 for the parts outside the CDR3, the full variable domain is DAGVTQSPTHLIKTRGQQVTLRCSPISGHKSVSWYQQVLGQGPQFIFQYYEKEERGRGNFPDRFSARQFPNYSSELNVNALLLGDSALYLCASSLEGIEQYFGPGTRLTVT.